These 22 T cell receptor beta chains originate from one sample sequenced in a study of Ad26.COV2.S vaccination and SARS-CoV-2 variants. Measured with immunoSEQ multiplex PCR; TCRdb has only the in-frame clones, and not every one. Of a few hundred thousand clones in the sample, 80% to 95% were seen once. As to treatment: roughly 20 received Ad26.COV2.S at low or high dose, single or two shots; several received placebo; per-sample allocation not given. Sampling occurred on day 63 after the first vaccine or placebo injection. The input for sequencing was peripheral blood, taken in a trial of Ad26.COV2.S vaccine versus placebo. The receptors come from a person between 18 and 65 years old who received the Ad26.COV2.S COVID-19 vaccine or a placebo.

The chain joins TRBV12-3 or TRBV12-4 to TRBJ1-4; D is unresolved. This CDR3 region has 12 residues. Trimming removed 4 bases from V and 8 bases from J, with 8 bases in between. This CDR3 is CASSSDNEKLFF. The DNA for the CDR3 is TGTGCCAGCAGTTCCGATAACGAAAAACTGTTTTTT.

This sequence joins TRBV19 and TRBJ1-6; D possibly corresponds to TRBD1 (5 bases). Trimming removed 4 bases from V and 4 bases from J, with 17 bases in between. Germline lookup yields CDR1 LNHDA and CDR2 SQIVND (reference sequence). This CDR3 contains 17 residues. This chain's CDR3 is CASSKGKGDSYNSPLHF. The CDR3 DNA reads as TGTGCCAGTAGTAAGGGGAAGGGAGACTCTTATAATTCACCCCTCCACTTT.

This chain links TRBV6-1 with TRBJ1-4; D is unresolved. With 2 bases removed from V and 6 bases from J, the gap between germline ends came to 4 bases. This CDR3 spans 12 amino acids. From germline, CDR1 is MNHNS and CDR2 SASEGT. CDR3 residues: CASSEYDEKLFF. The DNA for the CDR3 is TGTGCCAGCAGTGAATACGATGAAAAACTGTTTTTT.

This sequence joins TRBV28 and TRBJ2-3; D not certain. The CDR3 runs 16 residues. Looked up from germline, CDR1 is MDHEN and CDR2 is SYDVKM. Trimming left V 5 bases short and J 0 bases short, with 15 bases between. DNA for the CDR3: TGTGCCAGCAGTCTCCCTAGACGACCGAGCACAGATACGCAGTATTTT. This translates into CASSLPRRPSTDTQYF.

J is TRBJ2-5 and V is TRBV20-1; possible D gene TRBD2, 5 bases. The CDR3 sequence is 11 residues long. Germline V lookup: CDR1 DFQATT, CDR2 SNEGSKA (reference sequence). Trimming removed 7 bases from V and 5 bases from J, with 11 bases in between. CDR3 loop: CSVKGGETQYF. CDR3 in DNA: TGCAGTGTAAAGGGCGGGGAGACCCAGTACTTC.

This rearrangement joins TRBV28 to TRBJ2-2, with D possibly matching TRBD1 (5 bases). The V and J ends lost 5 bases and 6 bases respectively, with 10 bases between them. The germline gives CDR1 MDHEN, CDR2 SYDVKM. The CDR3 spans 13 residues. CDR3 coding DNA: TGTGCCAGCAGTACAAGGGGTGCCGGGGAGCTGTTTTTT. Translating it yields CASSTRGAGELFF. The whole variable domain, filled in from reference TRBV28 and TRBJ2-2, reads DVKVTQSSRYLVKRTGEKVFLECVQDMDHENMFWYRQDPGLGLRLIYFSYDVKMKEKGDIPEGYSVSREKKERFSLILESASTNQTSMYLCASSTRGAGELFFGEGSRLTVL.

The chain recombines TRBV6-5 with TRBJ2-1, with 9 bases identical to TRBD1. This CDR3 has 13 amino acids. CDR1 and CDR2 (germline): MNHEY, SVGAGI. V was clipped by 6 bases and J by 9 bases; unmatched bases: 6. DNA for the CDR3: TGTGCCAGCAGCGCACAGGGGGCGGGTGAGCAGTTCTTC. Its translation: CASSAQGAGEQFF.

The V and J genes are TRBV24-1 and TRBJ1-3, with D possibly matching TRBD1 (5 bases). The CDR3 length is 15 residues. The V end was cut by 3 bases, the J end by 0 bases, with 8 bases between. Germline-derived CDR1 and CDR2 are KGHDR and SFDVKD. CDR3 DNA: TGTGCCACCAGTGATAGTAGGGGCTCTGGAAACACCATATATTTT. This gives the protein CATSDSRGSGNTIYF.

This clone has a handful of counts. The chain employs TRBV7-9 and TRBJ1-4; D gene unclear. V lost 5 bases to trimming and J lost 4 bases, with 11 bases between them. The CDR3 totals 14 residues. In germline, CDR1 is SEHNR, CDR2 FQNEAQ (reference sequence). The CDR3: CASSRGSYNEKLFF. The CDR3 DNA reads TGTGCCAGCAGCCGAGGGTCCTATAATGAAAAACTGTTTTTT.

V usage is TRBV7-8 and J usage is TRBJ1-5, with 8 bases fitting TRBD1. The CDR3 has 15 residues. Germline V gene data show CDR1 as SGHVS and CDR2 as FQNEAQ. The ends lost 3 bases at V and 5 bases at J; junction bases unmatched: 6. In DNA form, the CDR3 reads TGTGCCAGCAGCTTGAGCAGGGGGCCATATCAGCCCCAGCATTTT. Encoded protein: CASSLSRGPYQPQHF.

J is TRBJ2-7 and V is TRBV19, with D possibly matching TRBD1 (5 bases). Germline-derived CDR1 and CDR2 are LNHDA and SQIVND (reference sequence). V was pared by 5 bases and J by 4 bases, with 15 bases between. The CDR3 has 14 amino acids. CDR3 amino acids: CASSPPDRAYEQYF. CDR3 nucleotides: TGTGCCAGTAGTCCGCCCGACAGAGCGTACGAGCAGTACTTC.

V is TRBV9 and J is TRBJ2-1; 8 bases agree with TRBD2. The CDR3 is 15 amino acids. Germline V gives CDR1 SGDLS, CDR2 YYNGEE. V was clipped by 0 bases and J by 6 bases; unmatched bases: 5. CDR3 sequence (DNA): TGTGCCAGCAGCGTAGACGGGAGGGCCCTCAATGAGCAGTTCTTC. Translated: CASSVDGRALNEQFF.

The chain combines TRBV5-1 with TRBJ2-3, with D maybe TRBD2 (5 bases). CDR1 is SGHRS and CDR2 is YFSETQ in the germline V gene. V was pared by 0 bases and J by 3 bases, with 14 bases between. The CDR3 is 16 amino acids. The CDR3 sequence: CASSLGRAVATDTQYF. The CDR3 nucleotides read TGCGCCAGCAGCTTGGGGCGGGCCGTAGCTACAGATACGCAGTATTTT.

This clone has only one observation. The rearrangement uses TRBV5-1 and TRBJ2-7; 7 bases align to TRBD2. CDR1 is SGHRS and CDR2 is YFSETQ in the germline V gene. V lost 4 bases to trimming and J lost 7 bases; unmatched junction nucleotides: 8. The CDR3 extends over 13 amino acids. The CDR3 loop is CASSREGTPEQYF. DNA of the CDR3: TGCGCCAGCAGCAGGGAGGGGACTCCGGAGCAGTACTTC. The full variable domain, its missing parts supplied by reference TRBV5-1 and TRBJ2-7, is KAGVTQTPRYLIKTRGQQVTLSCSPISGHRSVSWYQQTPGQGLQFLFEYFSETQRNKGNFPGRFSGRQFSNSRSEMNVSTLELGDSALYLCASSREGTPEQYFGPGTRLTVT.

CDR3: CATSAGRHSNQPQHF. The CDR3 DNA reads as TGTGCCACCAGTGCGGGACGGCATAGCAATCAGCCCCAGCATTTT. The chain links TRBV24-1 to TRBJ1-5; a possible D gene is TRBD1 (5 bases). This CDR3 comprises 15 residues. CDR1 is KGHDR, CDR2 SFDVKD, per germline. The V gene lost 5 bases and the J gene lost 0 bases, with 10 bases spanning the gap.

The CDR3 nucleotides read TGCAGCGTTGGAATCTCTATAAGCACAGATACGCAGTATTTT. Protein: CSVGISISTDTQYF. The chain joins TRBV29-1 to TRBJ2-3, with unresolved D. Germline V gives CDR1 SQVTM, CDR2 ANQGSEA. With 4 bases removed from V and 0 bases from J, the gap between germline ends came to 11 bases. The CDR3 totals 14 residues.

J is TRBJ2-7 and V is TRBV29-1; no firm D call. This CDR3 contains 13 residues. V was pared by 8 bases and J by 2 bases, with 16 bases between. Germline V gene data show CDR1 as SQVTM and CDR2 as ANQGSEA. This CDR3 is CSIRSGDAYEQYF. For the CDR3, the DNA is TGCAGCATTAGGTCCGGAGACGCCTACGAGCAGTACTTC.

The rearrangement uses TRBV3-1 (or the pseudogene TRBV3-2) and TRBJ2-5, with D possibly being TRBD1 or TRBD2 (6 bases each). The CDR3 is 16 amino acids. Germline lookup yields CDR1 LGHDT and CDR2 YNNKEL (reference sequence). The ends were cut back, 3 bases at V and 4 bases at J, with 18 bases in the middle. The CDR3 nucleotides are TGTGCCAGCAGCCACCCTACAAGGGGGGCGGGAGAGACCCAGTACTTC. Amino acids: CASSHPTRGAGETQYF.

The rearrangement joins TRBV6-1 to TRBJ1-5; no clear D. Germline CDR1 and CDR2: MNHNS and SASEGT. Between the trimmed V and J ends, which lost 3 bases and 1 base, there was a span of 10 bases. The CDR3 is made up of 15 amino acids. Written as DNA, the CDR3 is TGTGCCAGCAGTGAGTGGGTTATCAGCAATCAGCCCCAGCATTTT. Translation gives CASSEWVISNQPQHF.

V gene TRBV11-3 combines with J gene TRBJ2-2; 9 nucleotides match TRBD2. This CDR3 is 16 amino acids long. Trimming took 4 bases from V and 5 from J; bases not matched to a gene: 8. CDR1 and CDR2 from the germline V gene are SGHNT and YENEEA. CDR3 nucleotide sequence: TGTGCCAGCAGCTATTTAGCGGGAGAGGGTACCGGGGAGCTGTTTTTT. This gives the protein CASSYLAGEGTGELFF.

This sequence joins TRBV18 and TRBJ2-2; 10 nucleotides agree with TRBD1. V lost 3 bases to trimming and J lost 5 bases; unmatched junction nucleotides: 6. The germline V gene encodes CDR1 KGHSH and CDR2 LQKENI. The CDR3 runs to 16 residues. The CDR3 is CASSPWTGGETGELFF. The CDR3, as DNA: TGTGCCAGCTCACCCTGGACAGGGGGAGAGACCGGGGAGCTGTTTTTT.

The gene calls are TRBV24-1 and TRBJ2-7, with D perhaps matching TRBD1 (5 bases). Germline V gives CDR1 KGHDR, CDR2 SFDVKD. V was trimmed by 1 base and J by 9 bases, leaving 6 bases between them. This CDR3 comprises 11 residues. This CDR3 reads CATSDLGVQYF. As DNA, the CDR3 is TGTGCCACCAGTGATTTAGGGGTGCAGTACTTC.